These 15 T cell receptor beta chains were all obtained from the same sample, sequenced in a study of OX40 agonist ivuxolimab in advanced cancers. TCRdb's copy holds only in-frame clones and misses some; the assay was immunoSEQ multiplex PCR. This sample has 62,000 or so clones, with approximately 85% found just once. Sequenced here: CD4+ or CD8+ T cells sorted from blood, sampled in a trial of the OX40 agonist ivuxolimab. These receptors came from an adult with an advanced solid tumor such as melanoma, head and neck, liver or kidney cancer.

This clone was picked up one time. The rearrangement joins TRBV7-2 to TRBJ2-7; 8 bases match TRBD1. V shed 4 bases, J shed 3 bases, and the junction held 5 bases outside the gene matches. In germline, CDR1 is SGHTA, CDR2 FQGNSA. The CDR3 loop spans 14 amino acids. The CDR3 sequence: CASSSQGARYEQYF. Written as DNA, the CDR3 is TGTGCCAGCAGCTCCCAGGGGGCTCGCTACGAGCAGTACTTC. Full variable domain (rest looked up from reference TRBV7-2 and TRBJ2-7): GAGVSQSPSNKVTEKGKDVELRCDPISGHTALYWYRQSLGQGLEFLIYFQGNSAPDKSGLPSDRFSAERTGGSVSTLTIQRTQQEDSAVYLCASSSQGARYEQYFGPGTRLTVT.

The chain carries TRBV7-2 and TRBJ2-3, with 8 bases matching TRBD2. CDR3 length equals 14 residues. Germline V gene data show CDR1 as SGHTA and CDR2 as FQGNSA. J gave up 8 bases and V 5 bases, and 9 bases lay outside the gene matches. The CDR3 region has the DNA TGTGCCAGCAGCCCAATGGTCAGCGGGAGTACGCAGTATTTT. Translated, it gives CASSPMVSGSTQYF.

V is TRBV4-2 and J is TRBJ2-7; 7 bases match TRBD1. The CDR3 contains 14 residues. Germline V gives CDR1 LGHNA, CDR2 YNFKEQ. V shed 4 bases, J shed 3 bases, and the junction held 6 bases outside the gene matches. CDR3 loop: CASSPTGYGYEQYF. DNA for the CDR3: TGTGCCAGCAGCCCGACAGGGTACGGCTACGAGCAGTACTTC.

CDR3 amino acids: CASSLQGGDFYNEQFF. The DNA of the CDR3 is TGTGCCAGCAGCCTCCAAGGTGGGGATTTCTACAATGAGCAGTTCTTC. The chain couples TRBV11-3 to TRBJ2-1; D gene ambiguous. V lost 5 bases, J lost 3 bases, and 17 bases lay in between. Germline V gene data show CDR1 as SGHNT and CDR2 as YENEEA. The CDR3 spans 16 residues.

The CDR3 loop is CASSGKRGPRYQETQYF. The CDR3 nucleotides read TGCGCCAGCAGCGGGAAACGGGGACCGAGGTACCAAGAGACCCAGTACTTC. This chain connects TRBV5-1 to TRBJ2-5; either TRBD1 or TRBD2 may supply D (5 bases each). CDR1 and CDR2 from the germline V gene are SGHRS and YFSETQ. V lost 4 bases, J lost 0 bases, and 19 bases lay in between. CDR3 length: 17 amino acids.

This chain connects TRBV7-9 to TRBJ2-7; D not resolved. This CDR3 is built from 12 residues. Germline assignment: CDR1 SEHNR and CDR2 FQNEAQ (reference sequence). V was pared by 1 base and J by 4 bases, with 5 bases between. The DNA for the CDR3 is TGTGCCAGCAGCTTAGAATGGTACGAGCAGTACTTC. Residues: CASSLEWYEQYF.

J is TRBJ1-1 and V is TRBV5-1; D is uncertain. This CDR3 region has 15 residues. Trimming shortened V by 4 bases and J by 4 bases, and 17 bases separated the two germline ends. The germline gives CDR1 SGHRS, CDR2 YFSETQ. In nucleotides, the CDR3 is TGCGCCAGCAGCCCGTTTGCGACCAAGGGCACTGAAGCTTTCTTT. Its protein is CASSPFATKGTEAFF.

This chain uses TRBV28 with TRBJ1-5, with D possibly matching TRBD1 (5 bases). The length of the CDR3 is 20 residues. The germline gives CDR1 MDHEN, CDR2 SYDVKM. Trimming took off 6 bases at V and 0 bases at J, with 27 bases between the two ends. In nucleotides, the CDR3 is TGTGCCAGCAGCTCTGCTACCCTGGACACCCGCGCTTATAGCAATCAGCCCCAGCATTTT. Translation: CASSSATLDTRAYSNQPQHF.

This chain joins TRBV19 and TRBJ1-3; D might be TRBD1 (6 bases). V lost 4 bases to trimming and J lost 4 bases, with 17 bases between them. Germline CDR1 and CDR2: LNHDA and SQIVND (reference sequence). The CDR3 has 16 amino acids. The CDR3 coding sequence is TGTGCCAGTAGTAGTCCCACAGGGTCGGGGGGAAACACCATATATTTT. It encodes CASSSPTGSGGNTIYF.

The chain has TRBV4-3 and TRBJ2-3; 7 bases map to TRBD2. CDR3 length: 15 amino acids. V gave up 4 bases and J gave up 0 bases; unmatched junction bases: 4. In germline, CDR1 is LGHNA, CDR2 YSLEER. The CDR3 bases are TGCGCCAGCAGCCCACGGGGGGTCAGCACAGATACGCAGTATTTT. This sequence encodes CASSPRGVSTDTQYF.

CDR3 protein: CASSLGQGYGYTF. The CDR3 coding sequence is TGTGCCAGCAGCTTAGGGCAGGGATATGGCTACACCTTC. The genes are TRBV7-3 and TRBJ1-2; a weak D match, TRBD1 (5 bases). From germline, CDR1 is SGHTA and CDR2 FQGTGA. The CDR3 spans 13 residues. V lost 2 bases to trimming and J lost 5 bases, with 9 bases between them.

Note on this clone: A read error may produce the germline difference seen at one junction end. The V call is TRBV27, the J call TRBJ2-4; 7 bases line up with TRBD2. Germline loops: CDR1 MNHEY, CDR2 SMNVEV (reference sequence). The CDR3 totals 12 residues. Written as DNA, the CDR3 is TGTGCCAGCAGTTTATCGAGCGGGACGATCCACTTC. Translating it yields CASSLSSGTIHF.

This clone was counted ten times or more. V is TRBV5-6 and J is TRBJ2-5, with D hard to call. Deletions cut 2 bases from V and 5 bases from J, with 10 bases between. CDR3 length: 13 amino acids. CDR1 and CDR2 (germline): SGHDT, YYEEEE. The CDR3 coding sequence is TGTGCCAGCAGCTTTTGGGCCTTGGAGACCCAGTACTTC. It is translated as CASSFWALETQYF. The whole variable domain, filled in from reference TRBV5-6 and TRBJ2-5, reads DAGVTQSPTHLIKTRGQQVTLRCSPKSGHDTVSWYQQALGQGPQFIFQYYEEEERQRGNFPDRFSGHQFPNYSSELNVNALLLGDSALYLCASSFWALETQYFGPGTRLLVL.

The CDR3 region is CASSTRDRELTQYF. The CDR3 DNA reads as TGTGCCAGCTCAACCCGGGACAGGGAGTTGACCCAGTACTTC. The chain joins TRBV18 to TRBJ2-5; the match to TRBD1 covers 9 bases. This CDR3 spans 14 amino acids. Germline-derived CDR1 and CDR2 are KGHSH and LQKENI. The V gene end was trimmed by 5 bases and the J gene end by 7 bases; junction bases not matched to a gene: 8.

The J gene is TRBJ1-1, the V gene TRBV5-4, with TRBD1 as a possible D gene (6 bases). Germline V CDR1 and CDR2: SGHNT, YYREEE (reference sequence). The CDR3 runs to 11 residues. V was shortened by 3 bases and J by 8 bases, with 8 bases between the two germline ends. CDR3 in amino acids: CASSSTGEAFF. The CDR3 DNA sequence: TGTGCCAGCAGCTCAACAGGGGAAGCTTTCTTT.